This T cell receptor beta chain was identified during a study of cytomegalovirus exposure and HLA in healthy donors (dated by TCRdb to the late 2010s). In terms of the full investigation: In an earlier analysis of approximately 640 of the donors, about 260 Gb of sequence data and approximately 120 million unique TCR beta sequences from about 190 million T cells were reported. Rather than using new phenotypic data, the later analysis identified candidate immune exposures from TCR beta sequences and from how often those sequences occurred across donors. To study patterns of TCR occurrence, a later analysis re-analyzed previously published TCR beta repertoires from 550 to 800 donors and added high-resolution HLA genotyping. Approximately 300 gigabases of sequencing data and 75 million to 85 million unique TCR sequences made up an early release that covered approximately 620 HLA-typed donors. In an earlier analysis of 587 of the donors, high-throughput TCR beta sequencing was used to judge whether each TCR beta V gene segment behaved as functional or pseudogenic. The study was designed to test whether signatures of past pathogen exposure could be identified by cataloging public T cell receptors. Donor age, sex, ethnicity and CMV serostatus were compiled together with the repertoire data. Along with the approximately 650-subject first cohort, a separate validation cohort of over a hundred different subjects was used. The study combined high-throughput TCR immunosequencing, statistical association of individual TCRs with disease status, and machine learning to predict cytomegalovirus infection status. Among about 400 genotyped donors of the cohort, an average of around 250,000 unique TCR beta nucleotide sequences was sequenced per donor, of which 15% to 20% were non-productive. Both class I and class II loci were covered by HLA typing, at four-digit resolution. Every repertoire in the discovery cohort had been generated on one and the same sequencing platform. The study profiled the T cell repertoires of about 640 subjects by immunosequencing and related them to cytomegalovirus serostatus. Of the 300 to 450 genotyped donors, less than 85% were placed in the genetic ancestry cluster associated with self-reported Caucasian donors. Genome-wide SNP genotypes for about 65% of the 666 donors were used in a later genetic analysis, which treated that subset as a discovery cohort. The number of donors typed differed by locus, with roughly 629-640 for A, B, C, DRB1 and DQB1, around 500 for DQA1, over 600 for DPA1, and about 450 for DPB1. Five DR-DQ haplotypes were handled as single units for association and clustering because linkage in the cohort was strong. Paper-wide results and their limitations: For the cohort, immune exposure information was limited to CMV serostatus. Roughly 17 rarely observed V segments, including chromosome 9 orphons, were excluded from the earlier analysis of a few hundred of the donors because counts were too low. According to a later genetic analysis, donors in an Asian-associated ancestry cluster had fewer N-insertions in productive TCRs than the approximately 690-donor mean. A few of the identified cytomegalovirus-associated TCR beta chains were confirmed in vitro to be specific for cytomegalovirus antigens. A later analysis reported that several top co-occurrence clusters appeared linked to parvovirus B19, influenza, CMV and Epstein-Barr virus. HLA typing was unavailable for some donors at each locus, so association tests used only the typed subset. Across donors, most TCR sequences were observed very rarely, whereas some public TCRs were present in many individuals. According to a later analysis, most CMV-associated TCR beta chains appeared to be HLA-restricted, and the HLA associations seemed to be driven largely by CMV exposure. In a later analysis, HLA-associated TCR beta chains showed more clonal expansion and lower generation probabilities than non-associated chains that were equally common. Some IMGT-functional V segments, including TRBV6-2 and TRBV6-3, could not be told apart with the 87-base-pair reads, so those segments were excluded. When HLA alleles, especially DR and DQ, strongly co-occurred, attributing TCR associations to individual alleles was difficult. A later analysis found that TCR association rates varied across HLA loci, with DRB1 alleles showing the most associated TCRs and HLA-C alleles the fewest. In this cohort, only TCR beta chains were sequenced, and detectable features were limited by the absence of alpha or paired-chain data. In a later genetic analysis, a missense DCLRE1C variant was associated with V-gene and J-gene trimming of TCR beta chains, and the association was replicated in an independent cohort. A further reported finding was that TCR beta sequences accurately predicted the HLA-A and HLA-B alleles for most subjects in the first cohort. In a later analysis, 15,000 to 20,000 TCR beta sequences were associated with specific HLA alleles at a false discovery rate of 0.05. The study listed 164 TCR beta chains as associated with cytomegalovirus. The classifier was reported to diagnose cytomegalovirus status with high specificity and sensitivity in both the original and validation cohorts. An earlier analysis of approximately 530 of the donors showed that most TCR beta V segments appeared in productive rearrangements either about 90% or about 30% of the time, which broadly matched IMGT annotations. A cluster of highly shared sequence variants was judged likely to represent a technical artifact of the sequencing pipeline. The presence/absence analyses assumed that sequencing depth was roughly uniform across donors, and that assumption may not be true. According to the authors, the approach could potentially be generalized to other disease states and immunological phenotypes. Linkage disequilibrium might explain the correlated functional status among segregating V segments, but an unknown experimental factor could not be ruled out.

Library construction relied on the immunoSEQ multiplex PCR assay. For the multiplex PCR, a mixture combining 60 forward primers for TCR Vbeta segments and 13 reverse primers for TCR Jbeta segments was used. The CDR3 region of rearranged TCR beta genes was amplified from genomic DNA by a multiplex PCR assay. The amplified TCR beta libraries were sequenced on the Illumina HiSeq System as 87-base-pair reads. The study's own analysis went as follows. A later analysis counted 65 million to 90 million unique TCR beta chains across the 500 to 850 repertoires, and 10 million to 11 million of these chains were shared by at least two donors. Raw reads were error-corrected and collapsed into unique sequences by a nearest-neighbor algorithm in which closely related sequences were merged to remove PCR and sequencing errors. Alignment of CDR3 sequences to IMGT reference sequences was used to assign V, D and J gene segments. For a sequence to be retained, a match of at least six nucleotides to both a V gene segment and a J gene segment was required. Rearrangements were called productive when the CDR3 lacked stop codons and stayed in frame with V and J; all others were non-productive. Following IMGT convention, CDR3 was defined as the stretch from the second conserved V-encoded cysteine up to the conserved J-encoded phenylalanine. Sequences without an unambiguous match to a single V gene segment were excluded from the earlier analysis of several hundred of the donors. An earlier analysis of 550 to 650 of the donors classified V segments as functional when productive rearrangements were above 56.7% and as segregating when the standard deviation between donors was above 5%. A statistical classification framework was built for diagnosing cytomegalovirus status from the catalog of TCR beta chain sequences. In a later analysis, TCR nucleotide sequences were compared against IMGT/GENE-DB human TR gene sequences so that V and J genes could be assigned. In a later analysis, CDR3 sequences and most-parsimonious VDJ recombination scenarios were assigned using the TCRdist pipeline. In a later analysis, each TCR beta chain was defined by its CDR3 amino acid sequence together with its V-gene family, and reads lacking a unique V-gene family were excluded. To address suspected cross-contamination and a sequencing artifact, a later analysis removed 592 highly shared, low-generation-probability nucleotide sequences. A later analysis calculated a clonal expansion index for each public chain from normalized within-repertoire ranks of inferred template counts. In a later analysis, generation probabilities were computed with a VDJ recombination model fitted to out-of-frame rearrangements, and the resulting probabilities were checked against IGoR. Hypergeometric tests were used in a later analysis to score TCR-TCR, TCR-HLA and TCR-CMV co-occurrence, with a repertoire-size bias correction applied to the TCR pairs. To estimate false discovery rates, a later analysis permuted the HLA or CMV assignments 20 times. In a later analysis, co-occurring TCRs were grouped using DBSCAN, with TCRdist sequence similarity added in when clustering inside HLA-allele-positive subsets. For co-occurrence clustering, repertoires with fewer than 30,000 or more than 120,000 public chains were excluded, along with a handful of repertoires with anomalous nucleotide sharing. TCRdb's version of the immuneACCESS table is confined to in-frame rearrangements and falls short of the full clone set. An unresolved V gene accounts for under half of the shortfall where checked; the remainder is of unknown origin. V and J calls and clone size are those listed in that table; D and trimming were worked out from the DNA. The sample profile shows about 150,000 clones; 79% of them were found once. The ten top clones hold approximately 1% of the sample.

On this clone itself: Which antigen it targets is not known. Per-base quality was not reported, and no clone a single base away is much larger than it.

Between the V and J ends, shortened by 5 bases and 2 bases respectively, the junction contains 9 bases. The CDR3, cysteine through phenylalanine, is 13 amino acids long. The kept DNA is CDR3 alone, 39 bases in frame from the first base. CDR1 and CDR2 are drawn from the germline V gene: MNHEY, SVGAGI. The cohort was made up of 650 to 700 healthy bone marrow donors. At the time of sampling, all cohort members were nominally healthy, though unrecorded immune exposures were likely present. The donor tested CMV seronegative, placing the donor among the 300 to 400 seronegative members of the cohort. A peripheral blood sample was collected from each donor, and TCR beta sequencing was performed on peripheral blood mononuclear cells. The Qiagen DNeasy Blood Extraction Kit was used to extract genomic DNA from the blood cell samples.

This TCR came from a male donor in good health and CMV-seronegative. The sequence links TRBV6-5 to TRBJ1-2; the best D guess is TRBD1, with 5 bases matching. Sequencing was carried out using PBMCs. The CDR3 has the sequence CASSKDSNYGYTF. The sequenced DNA: TGTGCCAGCAGTAAAGACAGCAACTATGGCTACACCTTC.